This entry lists 15 T cell receptor beta chains sequenced from one sample in a study of beta chain features in type 1 diabetes. Study findings and constraints: Shortening that was moderate but significant affected the TCRB CDR3s of Type 1 diabetes patients in all four CD4+ subsets.

The study reverse transcribed the entire isolated RNA, so it sequenced expressed TCRB transcripts. Clones were sequenced by immunoSEQ multiplex PCR, and TCRdb holds only the in-frame ones, with some missing. The sample has fewer than 400,000 clones, around 8.5% seen once. These receptors have no known antigen. The sequencing sample was made of central memory CD4+ T cells from blood. These TCRs come from a man aged 25-40 years with type 1 diabetes.

A word on this clone: A junction end diverges from the germline sequence, so it may reflect a read error. The rearrangement uses TRBV7-7 and TRBJ2-5; 8 bases match TRBD1. The CDR3 has 15 amino acids. The germline CDR1 and CDR2 sequences are SSHAT and FNYEAQ (reference sequence). The CDR3 bases are TGTGCTAGCAGCCCGTGGCAGGGGGCGGGGGAGACCCAGTACTTC. This codes for CASSPWQGAGETQYF. The complete variable domain, with remaining parts taken from reference TRBV7-7 and TRBJ2-5, reads GAGVSQSPRYKVTKRGQDVTLRCDPISSHATLYWYQQALGQGPEFLTYFNYEAQPDKSGLPSDRFSAERPEGSISTLTIQRTEQRDSAMYRCASSPWQGAGETQYFGPGTRLLVL.

This chain uses TRBV4-3 with TRBJ1-2, with unresolved D. Germline CDR1 reads LGHNA; CDR2 reads YSLEER. The germline V and J ends were trimmed by 1 base and 3 bases, with 6 bases remaining between them. The CDR3 contains 13 residues. CDR3 protein: CASSQAAYYGYTF. CDR3 nucleotide sequence: TGCGCCAGCAGCCAAGCGGCGTACTATGGCTACACCTTC.

V and J are TRBV9 and TRBJ2-3; D possibly matches TRBD1 or TRBD2 (5 bases each). In germline, CDR1 is SGDLS, CDR2 YYNGEE. CDR3 length: 14 residues. V lost 2 bases and J 6 bases, leaving 13 bases between the germline ends. CDR3 protein: CASSVVQGDDTQYF. CDR3 bases: TGTGCCAGCAGCGTTGTGCAGGGAGATGATACGCAGTATTTT.

The rearrangement joins TRBV7-2 to TRBJ2-5; D gene uncertain. Germline loops: CDR1 SGHTA, CDR2 FQGNSA. This CDR3 has 14 amino acids. Trimming cost V 5 bases and J 2 bases, with 12 bases left between them. The CDR3 protein is CASSPLARQETQYF. CDR3 nucleotides: TGTGCCAGCAGCCCTTTAGCTAGGCAAGAGACCCAGTACTTC.

The rearrangement joins TRBV9 to TRBJ2-3, with 7 bases identical to TRBD1. Germline V lookup: CDR1 SGDLS, CDR2 YYNGEE. The junction had 10 bases not matched to a gene; V was cut back by 3 bases and J by 6 bases. The CDR3 sequence is 15 residues long. CDR3 sequence: CASSGQGGRTDTQYF. The CDR3 DNA is TGTGCCAGCAGCGGCCAAGGGGGCCGAACGGATACGCAGTATTTT.

Only a few counts were recorded for this clone. The chain uses TRBV7-2 and TRBJ2-1, with D uncertain. The germline V gene has CDR1 SGHTA and CDR2 FQGNSA. Trimming took off 3 bases at V and 2 bases at J, with 14 bases between the two ends. CDR3 length: 16 amino acids. CDR3 residues: CASSFSATAPYNEQFF. CDR3 sequence (DNA): TGTGCCAGCAGCTTCTCAGCGACGGCCCCCTACAATGAGCAGTTCTTC.

This clone occurred many times. The chain joins TRBV10-1 to TRBJ1-1; D not resolved. V shed 2 bases and J shed 0 bases, with 7 bases lying between them. Germline CDR1 WNHNN, CDR2 SYGVQD (reference sequence). This CDR3 has 14 residues. DNA for the CDR3: TGCGCCAGCAGTGAGCAACGGGTGAACACTGAAGCTTTCTTT. This gives the protein CASSEQRVNTEAFF.

This clone has a handful of counts. The CDR3 bases are TGTGCCAGCAGTGAAGATTCGGGGACCGAGCAGTACTTC. Protein: CASSEDSGTEQYF. The chain recombines TRBV2 with TRBJ2-7; D tentatively fits TRBD1 or TRBD2 (5 bases each). The length of the CDR3 is 13 residues. The germline gives CDR1 SNHLY, CDR2 FYNNEI. V was shortened by 1 base and J by 6 bases, with 10 bases between the two germline ends.

This chain connects TRBV9 to TRBJ1-1; D ambiguous. CDR1 SGDLS and CDR2 YYNGEE come from the germline V gene. This CDR3 contains 14 residues. Trimming cost V 0 bases and J 8 bases, with 14 bases left between them. Here the CDR3 reads CASSVEASRTEAFF. The CDR3 DNA is TGTGCCAGCAGCGTAGAAGCATCTCGGACCGAAGCTTTCTTT.

This chain joins TRBV6-6 and TRBJ1-1; D possibly corresponds to TRBD1 (5 bases). The CDR3 length is 16 residues. Germline CDR1 and CDR2: MNHNY and SVGAGI (reference sequence). Trimming left V 4 bases short and J 1 base short, with 16 bases between. CDR3 sequence (DNA): TGTGCCAGCAGTTCCAGTCACGGGGGAGGGAACACTGAAGCTTTCTTT. Its translation: CASSSSHGGGNTEAFF.

This clone was seen a few times. This chain joins TRBV9 and TRBJ2-4; D is uncertain. This CDR3 is 13 amino acids long. Germline values: CDR1 SGDLS, CDR2 YYNGEE. Trimming cost V 0 bases and J 7 bases, with 8 bases left between them. The CDR3 reads CASSVDWNNIQYF. The CDR3 DNA is TGTGCCAGCAGCGTAGACTGGAATAACATTCAGTACTTC.

This clone was seen a few times. This sample includes further DNA sequences coding for the same CDR3. This rearrangement joins TRBV5-1 to TRBJ2-3; the match to TRBD2 covers 8 bases. CDR3 length: 14 amino acids. The junction had 3 bases not matched to a gene; V was cut back by 0 bases and J by 6 bases. CDR1 SGHRS and CDR2 YFSETQ come from the germline V gene. The CDR3 coding sequence is TGCGCCAGCAGCTTGGCACTAGCGGCGGATACGCAGTATTTT. This sequence encodes CASSLALAADTQYF.

About this clone itself: Other DNA sequences within the sample encode an identical CDR3. V is TRBV29-1 and J is TRBJ1-2, with TRBD1 identical over 7 bases. In germline, CDR1 is SQVTM, CDR2 ANQGSEA. This CDR3 contains 13 residues. J was trimmed by 2 bases and V by 4 bases; bases with no gene match: 4. DNA of the CDR3: TGCAGCGTTGGTACAGGGGCGAACTATGGCTACACCTTC. As protein: CSVGTGANYGYTF. Full variable domain (missing parts from reference TRBV29-1 and TRBJ1-2): SAVISQKPSRDICQRGTSLTIQCQVDSQVTMMFWYRQQPGQSLTLIATANQGSEATYESGFVIDKFPISRPNLTFSTLTVSNMSPEDSSIYLCSVGTGANYGYTFGSGTRLTVV.

The chain links TRBV28 to TRBJ1-2, with D unclear. Trimming removed 5 bases at V and 4 bases at J, with 14 bases between. The CDR3 runs 14 residues. Per the germline V gene, CDR1 is MDHEN and CDR2 is SYDVKM. CDR3 in amino acids: CASSPEIGLYGYTF. DNA of the CDR3: TGTGCCAGCAGTCCTGAGATTGGCCTCTATGGCTACACCTTC.

This clone was counted a few times. The rearrangement links TRBV7-9 to TRBJ1-5; D unclear. CDR3 length: 13 residues. V shed 11 bases and J shed 0 bases, with 11 bases lying between them. Per germline, CDR1 SEHNR and CDR2 FQNEAQ (reference sequence). CDR3 sequence (DNA): TGTGCCGCAGCGCGGGATAGCAATCAGCCCCAGCATTTT. Residues: CAAARDSNQPQHF.